A selection of T cell receptor beta chains follows, all from one sample in a study of CD8 T cells in ankylosing spondylitis. TCRdb fed the 5' RACE reads into MiXCR, producing one record per CDR3 protein. The data hold under 950,000 distinct CDR3 sequences, with roughly 20% observed a single time. Sequences were obtained from blood, either unsorted or a sorted T cell fraction (not recorded which). The receptors were gathered from a male donor with ankylosing spondylitis. Both conserved end residues are part of each CDR3. A D gene is named only where the DNA matches it firmly. Not every row has a clone size; where given, it reads once, few, many or a size class.

D: -
size: -
V: TRBV5-1
J: TRBJ1-4
CDR3: CASSLEAGADEKLFF
DNA: TGCGCCAGCAGCTTGGAGGCAGGGGCGGACGAAAAACTGTTTTTT

D: -
size: few
V: TRBV6-6
J: TRBJ1-1
CDR3: CASSGGAEAFF
DNA: TGTGCCAGCAGTGGAGGGGCTGAAGCTTTCTTT

D: TRBD1
size: -
V: TRBV20-1
J: TRBJ2-1
CDR3: CSAGQDPYNEQFF
DNA: TGCAGTGCCGGACAGGACCCCTACAATGAGCAGTTCTTC

D: TRBD2
size: -
V: TRBV9
J: TRBJ2-1
CDR3: CASSVGSSGNEQFF
DNA: TGTGCCAGCAGCGTAGGTAGTAGCGGGAATGAGCAGTTCTTC

D: TRBD2
size: few
V: TRBV20-1
J: TRBJ2-1
CDR3: CSARVPSGAGGPINEQFF
DNA: TGCAGTGCTAGGGTCCCGTCAGGGGCGGGAGGGCCCATCAATGAGCAGTTCTTC

D: TRBD2
size: -
V: TRBV4-3
J: TRBJ2-7
CDR3: CASSPSTSGPYEQYF
DNA: TGCGCCAGCAGCCCGAGCACTAGCGGACCCTACGAGCAGTACTTC

D: TRBD2
size: -
V: TRBV6-5
J: TRBJ2-7
CDR3: CASTPGLAGVEQYF
DNA: TGTGCCAGCACCCCGGGACTAGCGGGTGTCGAGCAGTACTTC

D: -
size: few
V: TRBV24-1
J: TRBJ1-2
CDR3: CATSDGGGGYTF
DNA: TGTGCCACCAGTGATGGAGGGGGAGGCTACACCTTC

D: -
size: few
V: TRBV7-2
J: TRBJ1-1
CDR3: CASRYPGGIEAFF
DNA: TGTGCCAGCAGATATCCAGGTGGAATTGAAGCTTTCTTT

D: -
size: -
V: TRBV5-1
J: TRBJ2-7
CDR3: CASSVGSGPSYEQYF
DNA: TGCGCCAGCAGCGTTGGTTCGGGGCCCTCCTACGAGCAGTACTTC

D: -
size: few
V: TRBV20-1
J: TRBJ2-2
CDR3: CSATDTWNTGELFF
DNA: TGCAGTGCTACGGACACATGGAACACCGGGGAGCTGTTTTTT

D: -
size: few
V: TRBV6-5
J: TRBJ2-7
CDR3: CASRLDSLNYEQYF
DNA: TGTGCCAGCAGGTTAGACTCGTTAAACTACGAGCAGTACTTC

D: TRBD1
size: many
V: TRBV6-1
J: TRBJ1-5
CDR3: CASSEAGQGLQPQHF
DNA: TGTGCCAGCAGTGAAGCGGGACAGGGCCTTCAGCCCCAGCATTTT

D: -
size: few
V: TRBV12-3/TRBV12-4
J: TRBJ1-6
CDR3: CASSLVTRNSPLHF
DNA: TGTGCCAGCAGTTTGGTTACCCGTAATTCACCCCTCCACTTT

D: TRBD1
size: few
V: TRBV9
J: TRBJ2-7
CDR3: CASSVTGAYEQYF
DNA: TGTGCCAGCAGCGTAACAGGGGCCTACGAGCAGTACTTC

D: -
size: -
V: TRBV11-2
J: TRBJ2-1
CDR3: CASSLDGRVNEQFF
DNA: TGTGCCAGCAGCTTAGATGGGCGGGTGAATGAGCAGTTCTTC

D: -
size: -
V: TRBV18
J: TRBJ1-5
CDR3: CASSPSTGNQPQHF
DNA: TGTGCCAGCTCACCATCGACAGGCAACCAGCCCCAGCATTTT

D: TRBD1
size: -
V: TRBV29-1
J: TRBJ1-4
CDR3: CSGGQGSEKLFF
DNA: TGCAGCGGTGGACAGGGTAGTGAAAAACTGTTTTTT

D: -
size: -
V: TRBV30
J: TRBJ2-7
CDR3: CAWSKSSYEQYF
DNA: TGTGCCTGGAGTAAAAGTAGCTACGAGCAGTACTTC

D: TRBD2
size: -
V: TRBV20-1
J: TRBJ2-1
CDR3: CSAPIAGGQLNEQFF
DNA: TGCAGTGCCCCAATAGCGGGGGGGCAGCTCAATGAGCAGTTCTTC

D: TRBD2
size: few
V: TRBV25-1
J: TRBJ2-3
CDR3: CASSGPGSGSVADTQYF
DNA: TGTGCCAGCAGTGGCCCCGGAAGCGGGAGTGTTGCAGATACGCAGTATTTT

D: TRBD2
size: few
V: TRBV6-1
J: TRBJ2-7
CDR3: CASRGTSGAEQYF
DNA: TGTGCCAGCAGGGGTACTAGCGGGGCCGAGCAGTACTTC